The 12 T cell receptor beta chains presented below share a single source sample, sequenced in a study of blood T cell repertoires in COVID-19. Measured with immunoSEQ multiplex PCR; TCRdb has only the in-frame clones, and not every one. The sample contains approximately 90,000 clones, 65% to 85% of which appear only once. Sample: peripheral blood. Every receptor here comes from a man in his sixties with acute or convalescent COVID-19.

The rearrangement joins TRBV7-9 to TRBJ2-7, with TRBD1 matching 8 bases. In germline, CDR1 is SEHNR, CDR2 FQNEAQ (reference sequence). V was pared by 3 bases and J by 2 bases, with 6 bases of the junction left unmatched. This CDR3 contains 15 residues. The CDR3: CASSFDRGPPYEQYF. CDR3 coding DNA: TGTGCCAGCAGCTTCGACAGGGGACCACCCTACGAGCAGTACTTC.

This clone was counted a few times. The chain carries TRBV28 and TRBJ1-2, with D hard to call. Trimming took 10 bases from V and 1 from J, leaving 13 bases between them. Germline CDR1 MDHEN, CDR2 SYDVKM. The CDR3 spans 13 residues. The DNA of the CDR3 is TGTGCCACAAGCGAGGCCCTTAACTATGGCTACACCTTC. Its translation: CATSEALNYGYTF.

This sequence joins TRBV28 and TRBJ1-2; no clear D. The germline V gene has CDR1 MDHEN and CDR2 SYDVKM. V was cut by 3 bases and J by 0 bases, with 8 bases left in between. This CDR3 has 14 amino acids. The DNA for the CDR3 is TGTGCCAGCAGTTTGATCACACCTAACTATGGCTACACCTTC. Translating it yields CASSLITPNYGYTF.

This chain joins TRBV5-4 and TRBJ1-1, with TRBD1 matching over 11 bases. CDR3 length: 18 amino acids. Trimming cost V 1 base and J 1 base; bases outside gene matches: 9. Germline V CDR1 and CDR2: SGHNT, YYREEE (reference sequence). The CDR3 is CASSLFGQGARANTEAFF. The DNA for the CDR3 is TGTGCCAGCAGCTTGTTTGGACAGGGGGCGAGGGCGAACACTGAAGCTTTCTTT.

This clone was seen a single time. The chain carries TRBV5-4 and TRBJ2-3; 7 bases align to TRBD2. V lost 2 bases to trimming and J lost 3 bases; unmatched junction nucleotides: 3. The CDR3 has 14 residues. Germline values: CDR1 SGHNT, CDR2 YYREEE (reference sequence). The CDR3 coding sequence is TGTGCCAGCAGCTTAGGGCGGGAGACAGATACGCAGTATTTT. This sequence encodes CASSLGRETDTQYF.

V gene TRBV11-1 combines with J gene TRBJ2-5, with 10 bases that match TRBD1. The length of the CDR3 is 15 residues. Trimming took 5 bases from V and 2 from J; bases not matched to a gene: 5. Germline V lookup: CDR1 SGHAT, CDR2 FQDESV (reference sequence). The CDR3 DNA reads TGTGCCAGCAGCCCCGGACAGGGGGATCAAGAGACCCAGTACTTC. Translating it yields CASSPGQGDQETQYF.

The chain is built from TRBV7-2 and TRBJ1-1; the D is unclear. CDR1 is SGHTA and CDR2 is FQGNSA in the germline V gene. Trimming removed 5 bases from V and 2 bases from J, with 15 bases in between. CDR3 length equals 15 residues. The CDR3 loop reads CASSQNQNPNTEAFF. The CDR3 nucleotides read TGTGCCAGCAGCCAGAACCAGAATCCCAACACTGAAGCTTTCTTT. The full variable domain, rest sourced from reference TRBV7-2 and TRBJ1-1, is GAGVSQSPSNKVTEKGKDVELRCDPISGHTALYWYRQSLGQGLEFLIYFQGNSAPDKSGLPSDRFSAERTGGSVSTLTIQRTQQEDSAVYLCASSQNQNPNTEAFFGQGTRLTVV.

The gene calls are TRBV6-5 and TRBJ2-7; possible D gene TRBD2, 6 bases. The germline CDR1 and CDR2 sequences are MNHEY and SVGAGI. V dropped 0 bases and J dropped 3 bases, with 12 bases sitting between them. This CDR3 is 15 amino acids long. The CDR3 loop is CASSYSGGAHYEQYF. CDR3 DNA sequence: TGTGCCAGCAGTTACTCTGGCGGGGCCCACTACGAGCAGTACTTC.

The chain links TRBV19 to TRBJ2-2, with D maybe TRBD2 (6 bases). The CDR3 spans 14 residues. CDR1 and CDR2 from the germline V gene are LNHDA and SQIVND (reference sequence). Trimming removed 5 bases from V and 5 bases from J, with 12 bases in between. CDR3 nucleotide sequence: TGTGCCAGTAGTCCCACAGGAGGGACCGGGGAGCTGTTTTTT. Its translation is CASSPTGGTGELFF.

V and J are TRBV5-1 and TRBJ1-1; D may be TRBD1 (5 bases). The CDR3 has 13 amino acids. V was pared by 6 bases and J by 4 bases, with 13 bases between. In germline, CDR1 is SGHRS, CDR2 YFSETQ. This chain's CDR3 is CASTLTGGTEAFF. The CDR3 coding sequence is TGCGCCAGCACCCTGACGGGGGGCACTGAAGCTTTCTTT.

The CDR3 DNA follows: TGTGCCAGCAGCCAACGACTAGAGATTAGCACAGATACGCAGTATTTT. It yields the protein CASSQRLEISTDTQYF. The rearrangement links TRBV4-2 to TRBJ2-3; D might be TRBD2 (6 bases). The CDR3 loop spans 16 amino acids. V lost 2 bases and J lost 0, with 12 bases in between. Germline-derived CDR1 and CDR2 are LGHNA and YNFKEQ.

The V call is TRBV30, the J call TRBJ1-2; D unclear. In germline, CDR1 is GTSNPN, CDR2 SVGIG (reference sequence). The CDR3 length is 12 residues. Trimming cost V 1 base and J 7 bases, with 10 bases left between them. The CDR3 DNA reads TGTGCCTGGAGTGAAGCGGCTCCTGGCTACACCTTC. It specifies CAWSEAAPGYTF.